A single sample gave rise to the 29 T cell receptor beta chains below, sequenced in a study of CD8 T cells in Susac syndrome. Reverse transcription of about 0.45 to 1 ug RNA used random hexamers. TCRdb reanalysed the immunoSEQ multiplex PCR reads using MiXCR and keeps one entry per CDR3 protein. This table holds 150,000 to 200,000 distinct CDR3 sequences, about 93% found once. Sequencing was performed on CD4+ T cells from PBMCs. Source of these receptors: a human donor in good health.

The chain couples TRBV20-1 to TRBJ2-1; D is possibly TRBD1 (7 bases). Trimming stripped 2 bases from V and 0 bases from J, with 11 bases between. Germline V lookup: CDR1 DFQATT, CDR2 SNEGSKA (reference sequence). This CDR3 comprises 15 residues. CDR3 sequence (DNA): TGCAGTGCTAGACCAGGGGGGAGCTCCTACAATGAGCAGTTCTTC. It encodes CSARPGGSSYNEQFF.

The chain has TRBV4-2 and TRBJ2-1; TRBD2 matches at 8 bases. The J segment lost 8 bases and the V segment lost 0 bases, leaving 3 bases of the junction unmatched. Looked up from germline, CDR1 is LGHNA and CDR2 is YNFKEQ. This CDR3 region has 14 residues. CDR3 DNA sequence: TGTGCCAGCAGCCAAGAAAGGACTAGCTATGAGCAGTTCTTC. Translating gives CASSQERTSYEQFF.

The V and J genes are TRBV6-5 and TRBJ1-1; 7 bases map to TRBD1. This CDR3 spans 15 amino acids. Germline V gene sequence: CDR1 MNHEY, CDR2 SVGAGI. With 6 bases clipped from V and 10 bases from J, the junction kept 17 bases outside the gene matches. The CDR3 bases are TGTGCCAGCAGCTTTTCCCAAGACAGGGATTTTGGAGCTTTCTTT. Protein product: CASSFSQDRDFGAFF.

The chain recombines TRBV28 with TRBJ1-1; D gene unclear. The CDR3 loop spans 11 amino acids. Per germline, CDR1 MDHEN and CDR2 SYDVKM. Trimming shortened V by 4 bases and J by 7 bases, and 7 bases separated the two germline ends. CDR3: CASSWSVEAFF. The CDR3, as DNA: TGTGCCAGCAGTTGGAGTGTTGAAGCTTTCTTT.

This clonotype appeared a few times. V is TRBV19 and J is TRBJ1-5, with a tentative D call TRBD1 (5 bases). The length of the CDR3 is 14 residues. Trimming removed 5 bases at V and 0 bases at J, with 8 bases between. The germline V gene has CDR1 LNHDA and CDR2 SQIVND (reference sequence). CDR3 loop: CASSPGTSNQPQHF. CDR3 coding DNA: TGTGCCAGTAGTCCCGGGACTAGCAATCAGCCCCAGCATTTT.

The V and J genes are TRBV6-2 or TRBV6-3 and TRBJ2-5; a weak D match, TRBD1 (5 bases). The CDR3 is made up of 14 amino acids. The V and J ends lost 2 bases and 3 bases respectively, with 10 bases between them. The germline V gene encodes CDR1 MNHEY and CDR2 SVGEGT. CDR3 loop: CASSYGTREETQYF. The CDR3 DNA follows: TGTGCCAGCAGTTACGGCACCAGGGAAGAGACCCAGTACTTC.

V usage is TRBV4-2 and J usage is TRBJ1-5; D gene unclear. The CDR3 covers 15 residues. Germline V gene lookup returns CDR1 LGHNA and CDR2 YNFKEQ. Trimming took 0 bases from V and 6 from J, leaving 12 bases between them. CDR3 sequence (DNA): TGTGCCAGCAGCCAAGATGCAGGAGAGCGTCAGCCCCAGCATTTT. Translation gives CASSQDAGERQPQHF.

This chain connects TRBV18 to TRBJ2-5; D uncertain. This CDR3 region has 15 residues. V was shortened by 2 bases and J by 1 base, with 11 bases between the two germline ends. The germline V gene has CDR1 KGHSH and CDR2 LQKENI. CDR3 in amino acids: CASSPRVGGQETQYF. The CDR3 DNA sequence: TGTGCCAGCTCACCAAGGGTGGGCGGCCAAGAGACCCAGTACTTC.

The sample holds a few counts of this clonotype. This chain connects TRBV5-1 to TRBJ2-1; D perhaps matches TRBD2 (6 bases). The V gene's germline CDR1 is SGHRS and CDR2 YFSETQ. The CDR3 has 15 residues. V was pared by 0 bases and J by 6 bases, with 13 bases between. The CDR3 DNA is TGCGCCAGCAGCTTGGAGGACTACCTATTCAATGAGCAGTTCTTC. It specifies CASSLEDYLFNEQFF.

This sequence joins TRBV5-4 and TRBJ1-1; unclear D gene. Trimming stripped 0 bases from V and 3 bases from J, with 9 bases between. This CDR3 region has 14 residues. Germline lookup yields CDR1 SGHNT and CDR2 YYREEE (reference sequence). This CDR3 is CASSLDSTDTEAFF. The CDR3 DNA reads as TGTGCCAGCAGCTTGGACAGCACGGACACTGAAGCTTTCTTT.

The chain is built from TRBV30 and TRBJ2-7; TRBD2 agrees at 9 bases. Per the germline V gene, CDR1 is GTSNPN and CDR2 is SVGIG (reference sequence). V lost 3 bases, J lost 4 bases, and 7 bases stayed unmatched. This CDR3 has 14 residues. CDR3 sequence: CAWRREGSRYEQYF. The CDR3 nucleotides read TGTGCCTGGAGGCGGGAGGGGAGCCGGTACGAGCAGTACTTC.

V is TRBV3-1 and J is TRBJ2-4; D may correspond to TRBD1 or TRBD2 (6 bases each). Germline lookup yields CDR1 LGHDT and CDR2 YNNKEL (reference sequence). V dropped 1 base and J dropped 8 bases, with 15 bases sitting between them. This CDR3 contains 15 residues. The CDR3 loop is CASSQVGGPGDIQYF. In DNA, the CDR3 is TGTGCCAGCAGCCAAGTTGGGGGGCCCGGGGACATTCAGTACTTC.

In nucleotides, the CDR3 is TGTGCCAGCTCACGCGGGACAGGGACCCAAGAGACCCAGTACTTC. Translated: CASSRGTGTQETQYF. The genes are TRBV18 and TRBJ2-5; 9 bases fit TRBD1. The V segment lost 4 bases and the J segment 1 base; nucleotides outside the gene matches: 4. Germline CDR1 KGHSH, CDR2 LQKENI. There are 15 residues in the CDR3.

The rearrangement uses TRBV3-1 and TRBJ2-1; D remains unclear. The CDR3 runs to 12 residues. V was clipped by 4 bases and J by 3 bases, with 4 bases between them. Germline V gene lookup returns CDR1 LGHDT and CDR2 YNNKEL (reference sequence). This CDR3 is CASSPLYNEQFF. CDR3 coding DNA: TGTGCCAGCAGCCCCCTCTACAATGAGCAGTTCTTC.

The J gene is TRBJ2-3, the V gene TRBV12-3 or TRBV12-4; D not certain. The CDR3 is 13 residues long. V shed 6 bases and J shed 2 bases, with 9 bases lying between them. CDR3: CASSRQITDTQYF. The DNA for the CDR3 is TGTGCCAGCAGCCGCCAAATCACAGATACGCAGTATTTT.

The J gene is TRBJ2-7, the V gene TRBV6-6; D may be TRBD2 (5 bases). Trimming removed 4 bases at V and 0 bases at J, with 16 bases between. The CDR3 covers 16 residues. Per germline, CDR1 MNHNY and CDR2 SVGAGI (reference sequence). This CDR3 is CASSSPNGVSSYEQYF. CDR3 in DNA: TGTGCCAGCAGTTCCCCTAACGGGGTCAGCTCCTACGAGCAGTACTTC.

The gene calls are TRBV7-9 and TRBJ1-1; D perhaps matches TRBD1 (5 bases). The CDR3 runs to 13 residues. Germline V CDR1 and CDR2: SEHNR, FQNEAQ (reference sequence). Trimming pared 7 bases from V and 5 bases from J, leaving 14 bases between. The CDR3 nucleotides are TGTGCCAGCACCACACAGGAAGGAACTGAAGCTTTCTTT. This translates into CASTTQEGTEAFF.

V is TRBV7-9 and J is TRBJ1-1; no firm D call. Trimming removed 6 bases from V and 4 bases from J, with 15 bases in between. The CDR3 is 14 amino acids. Germline CDR1 SEHNR, CDR2 FQNEAQ (reference sequence). The CDR3 region has the DNA TGTGCCAGCAGTTATGACCTGGTGGGCACTGAAGCTTTCTTT. Translation gives CASSYDLVGTEAFF.

The V and J genes are TRBV6-1 and TRBJ2-6; D not certain. The CDR3 is made up of 16 amino acids. Germline V gene lookup returns CDR1 MNHNS and CDR2 SASEGT. Deletions cut 10 bases from V and 0 bases from J, with 16 bases between. The CDR3 spells CATSDGVNSGANVLTF. DNA for the CDR3: TGTGCCACCTCGGACGGAGTCAACTCTGGGGCCAACGTCCTGACTTTC.

This clonotype was seen a single time. The chain uses TRBV6-6 and TRBJ2-1; no reliable D call. This CDR3 spans 12 amino acids. The germline V gene encodes CDR1 MNHNY and CDR2 SVGAGI (reference sequence). Trimming stripped 0 bases from V and 9 bases from J, with 6 bases between. The CDR3 protein is CASSYSKGEQFF. The CDR3 bases are TGTGCCAGCAGTTACTCGAAGGGTGAGCAGTTCTTC.

This chain links TRBV5-4 with TRBJ2-2; a weak D match, TRBD2 (6 bases). Per germline, CDR1 SGHNT and CDR2 YYREEE (reference sequence). This CDR3 is 14 amino acids long. Between the trimmed V and J ends, which lost 3 bases and 1 base, there was a span of 7 bases. This CDR3 reads CASSWGENTGELFF. Here the CDR3 DNA reads TGTGCCAGCAGCTGGGGGGAGAACACCGGGGAGCTGTTTTTT.

V and J are TRBV6-6 and TRBJ1-2; D unclear. The CDR3 spans 13 residues. The V gene lost 5 bases and the J gene lost 4 bases, with 11 bases spanning the gap. Germline V gene lookup returns CDR1 MNHNY and CDR2 SVGAGI (reference sequence). CDR3 coding DNA: TGTGCCAGCAGTCCTCCCGGAGGCTATGGCTACACCTTC. It encodes CASSPPGGYGYTF.

J is TRBJ1-1 and V is TRBV4-1; D not certain. Germline-derived CDR1 and CDR2 are MGHRA and YSYEKL. This CDR3 is 15 amino acids long. Trimming cost V 4 bases and J 7 bases, with 19 bases left between them. This CDR3 is CASSLQAGFRGEAFF. The CDR3 DNA sequence: TGCGCCAGCAGCCTCCAGGCGGGGTTTCGGGGTGAAGCTTTCTTT.

The V call is TRBV3-1, the J call TRBJ2-7, with D hard to call. CDR3 length: 14 amino acids. Germline V gene lookup returns CDR1 LGHDT and CDR2 YNNKEL (reference sequence). The V and J ends lost 0 bases and 5 bases respectively, with 11 bases between them. The CDR3 DNA follows: TGTGCCAGCAGCCAAGATTACGCAAACGACGAGCAGTACTTC. Translated: CASSQDYANDEQYF.

The rearrangement joins TRBV30 to TRBJ1-1; TRBD1 is a possible D gene (5 bases). The CDR3 runs to 14 residues. Germline V gene lookup returns CDR1 GTSNPN and CDR2 SVGIG (reference sequence). V lost 2 bases and J 1 base, leaving 11 bases between the germline ends. CDR3 loop: CAWSPLGQNTEAFF. Here the CDR3 DNA reads TGTGCCTGGAGTCCCCTCGGACAGAACACTGAAGCTTTCTTT.

The CDR3 spells CAWSADKGRQGVETQYF. The CDR3 DNA is TGTGCCTGGAGTGCTGATAAAGGGAGACAGGGGGTGGAGACCCAGTACTTC. The V and J genes are TRBV30 and TRBJ2-5, with 9 bases matching TRBD1. The germline gives CDR1 GTSNPN, CDR2 SVGIG (reference sequence). The CDR3 sequence is 17 residues long. Losses at the gene ends were 1 base for V and 5 bases for J; bases not matched to a gene: 14.

A word on this clonotype: No conserved phenylalanine or tryptophan ends this CDR3, so it is likely a read error. V and J are TRBV20-1 and TRBJ1-1, with D tentatively TRBD1 (6 bases). CDR1 is DFQATT and CDR2 is SNEGSKA in the germline V gene (reference sequence). The CDR3 extends over 12 amino acids. Deletions cut 0 bases from V and 7 bases from J, with 9 bases between. CDR3 sequence reads: CSARDRGFEAFL. The CDR3 nucleotides read TGCAGTGCTAGAGATAGGGGGTTTGAAGCTTTCCTT.

The rearrangement uses TRBV5-4 and TRBJ1-2; the D is unclear. Germline assignment: CDR1 SGHNT and CDR2 YYREEE (reference sequence). V lost 0 bases to trimming and J lost 4 bases, with 10 bases between them. The CDR3 runs 14 residues. The CDR3, as DNA: TGTGCCAGCAGCTTGGATCCGGGAAGCTATGGCTACACCTTC. Its protein product is CASSLDPGSYGYTF.

CDR3 protein: CASTASGDTQYF. For the CDR3, the DNA is TGTGCCAGCACCGCCTCCGGAGATACGCAGTATTTT. V usage is TRBV6-5 and J usage is TRBJ2-3; D remains unclear. Germline lookup yields CDR1 MNHEY and CDR2 SVGAGI. This CDR3 spans 12 amino acids. The germline V and J ends were trimmed by 7 bases and 5 bases, with 10 bases remaining between them.